The T cell receptor (beta chain) described here comes from a study of cytomegalovirus exposure and HLA in healthy donors. Primers for the PCR totalled 60 Vbeta and 13 Jbeta. The method was immunoSEQ multiplex PCR; TCRdb's version includes in-frame clones alone and lacks a portion of them. This table has tens of thousands of clones, over 55% appearing once. Germline-derived CDR1 and CDR2 are SGHTA and FQGNSA. The V and J ends lost 5 bases and 4 bases, in that order; junction bases with no gene match: 10. The CDR3 spans 16 residues. The sequence was collected from a woman in her forties or fifties in good health and CMV-seropositive. The specimen was PBMCs. The chain uses TRBV7-2 and TRBJ2-3; 9 bases are a match to TRBD1. This chain's CDR3 is CASSPKTGTGSDTQYF. The CDR3 DNA reads TGTGCCAGCAGCCCCAAGACCGGGACAGGGTCAGATACGCAGTATTTT.